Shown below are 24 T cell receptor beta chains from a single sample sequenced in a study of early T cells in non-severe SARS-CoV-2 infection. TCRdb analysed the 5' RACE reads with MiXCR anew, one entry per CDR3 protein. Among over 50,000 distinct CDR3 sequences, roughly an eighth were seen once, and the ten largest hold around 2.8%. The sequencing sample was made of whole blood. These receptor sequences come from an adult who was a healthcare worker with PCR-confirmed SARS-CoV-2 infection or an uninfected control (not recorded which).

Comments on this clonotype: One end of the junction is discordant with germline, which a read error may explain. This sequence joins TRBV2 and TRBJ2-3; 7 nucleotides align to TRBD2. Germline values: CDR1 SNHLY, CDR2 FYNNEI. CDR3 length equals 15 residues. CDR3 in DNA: TGTGCCAGCAGTGTCGACAAGGGGACTACAGAAACGCAGTATTTT. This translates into CASSVDKGTTETQYF. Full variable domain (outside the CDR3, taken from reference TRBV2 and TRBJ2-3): EPEVTQTPSHQVTQMGQEVILRCVPISNHLYFYWYRQILGQKVEFLVSFYNNEISEKSEIFDDQFSVERPDGSNFTLKIRSTKLEDSAMYFCASSVDKGTTETQYFGPGTRLTVL.

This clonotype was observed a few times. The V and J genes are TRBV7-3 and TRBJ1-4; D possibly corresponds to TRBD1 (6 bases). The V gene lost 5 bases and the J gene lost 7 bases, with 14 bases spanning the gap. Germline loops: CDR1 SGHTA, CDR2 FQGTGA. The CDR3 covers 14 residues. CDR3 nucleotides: TGTGCCAGCAGCCTCGGGGGGCCTGGTGAAAAACTGTTTTTT. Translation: CASSLGGPGEKLFF.

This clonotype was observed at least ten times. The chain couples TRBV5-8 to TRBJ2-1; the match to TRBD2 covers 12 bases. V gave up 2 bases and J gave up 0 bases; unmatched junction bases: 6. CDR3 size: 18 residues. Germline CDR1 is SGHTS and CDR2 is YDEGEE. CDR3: CASSFPSGRARSYNEQFF. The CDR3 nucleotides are TGTGCCAGCAGCTTTCCTAGCGGGAGGGCCCGCTCCTACAATGAGCAGTTCTTC.

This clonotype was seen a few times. The CDR3 sequence is CASSVQGAASGANVLTF. The CDR3 coding sequence is TGTGCCAGCAGCGTCCAGGGGGCTGCCTCTGGGGCCAACGTCCTGACTTTC. The genes are TRBV7-2 and TRBJ2-6, with 8 nucleotides matching TRBD1. The CDR3 consists of 17 residues. V was pared by 5 bases and J by 0 bases, with 6 bases of the junction left unmatched. CDR1 is SGHTA and CDR2 is FQGNSA in the germline V gene.

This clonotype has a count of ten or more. DNA of the CDR3: TGTGCCAGCAGCGTAGCTCTGGGACAGGGGGCAGAGACCCAGTACTTC. Translating it yields CASSVALGQGAETQYF. The chain combines TRBV9 with TRBJ2-5, with 12 bases identical to TRBD1. V gave up 0 bases and J gave up 4 bases; unmatched junction bases: 4. Germline CDR1 SGDLS, CDR2 YYNGEE. This CDR3 region has 16 residues.

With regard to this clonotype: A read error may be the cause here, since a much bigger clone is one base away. CDR3 nucleotides: TGTGCCATTATAGGGGGCTCAAGCTCCTACGAGCAGTACTTC. Encoded protein: CAIIGGSSSYEQYF. The V gene is TRBV6-5, the J gene TRBJ2-7; TRBD1 agrees at 7 bases. This CDR3 comprises 14 residues. Germline assignment: CDR1 MNHEY and CDR2 SVGAGI. Unmatched junction bases numbered 9, after V lost 10 bases and J lost 0 bases.

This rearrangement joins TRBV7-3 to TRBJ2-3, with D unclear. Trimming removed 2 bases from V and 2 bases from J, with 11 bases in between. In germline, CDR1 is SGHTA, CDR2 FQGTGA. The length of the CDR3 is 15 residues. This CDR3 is CASSLLASPTDTQYF. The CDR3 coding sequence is TGTGCCAGCAGCTTACTTGCGTCCCCCACAGATACGCAGTATTTT.

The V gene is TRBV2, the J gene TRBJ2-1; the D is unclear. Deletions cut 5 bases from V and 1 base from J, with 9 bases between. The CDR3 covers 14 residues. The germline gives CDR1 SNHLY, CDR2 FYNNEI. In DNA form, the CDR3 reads TGTGCCAGCAGTCTCGAGGAGTCCTACAATGAGCAGTTCTTC. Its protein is CASSLEESYNEQFF.

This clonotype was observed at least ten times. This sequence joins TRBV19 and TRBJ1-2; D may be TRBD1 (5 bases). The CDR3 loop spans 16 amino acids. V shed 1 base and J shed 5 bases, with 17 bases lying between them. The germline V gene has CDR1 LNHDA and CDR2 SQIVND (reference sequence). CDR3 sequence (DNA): TGTGCCAGTAGTATAGGAGGGACCGAGGCTTGGTATGGCTACACCTTC. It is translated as CASSIGGTEAWYGYTF. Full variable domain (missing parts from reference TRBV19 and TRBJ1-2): DGGITQSPKYLFRKEGQNVTLSCEQNLNHDAMYWYRQDPGQGLRLIYYSQIVNDFQKGDIAEGYSVSREKKESFPLTVTSAQKNPTAFYLCASSIGGTEAWYGYTFGSGTRLTVV.

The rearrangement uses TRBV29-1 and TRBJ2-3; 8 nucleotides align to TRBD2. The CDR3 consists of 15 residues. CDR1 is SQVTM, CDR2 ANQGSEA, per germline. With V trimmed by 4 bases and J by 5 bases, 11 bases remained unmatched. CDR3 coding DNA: TGCAGCGTTGGAGGCCCGGGGGGGGCGATAGATACGCAGTATTTT. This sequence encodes CSVGGPGGAIDTQYF.

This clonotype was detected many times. The CDR3 DNA follows: TGTGCCAGCAGTGCCTCCAGGGAATCCTACGAGCAGTACTTC. This gives the protein CASSASRESYEQYF. The J gene is TRBJ2-7, the V gene TRBV6-1; D is perhaps TRBD1 (5 bases). Germline V gives CDR1 MNHNS, CDR2 SASEGT. The length of the CDR3 is 14 residues. The V end lost 4 bases, the J end lost 1 base, and 11 bases lay between the germline ends.

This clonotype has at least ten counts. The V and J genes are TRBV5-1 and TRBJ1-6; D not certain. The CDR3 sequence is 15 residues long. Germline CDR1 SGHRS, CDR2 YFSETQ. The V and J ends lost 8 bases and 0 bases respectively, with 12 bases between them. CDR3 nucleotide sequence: TGCGCCAGTCGACGGGATAGCTCCTATAATTCACCCCTCCACTTT. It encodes CASRRDSSYNSPLHF. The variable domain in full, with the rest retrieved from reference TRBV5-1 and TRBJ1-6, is KAGVTQTPRYLIKTRGQQVTLSCSPISGHRSVSWYQQTPGQGLQFLFEYFSETQRNKGNFPGRFSGRQFSNSRSEMNVSTLELGDSALYLCASRRDSSYNSPLHFGNGTRLTVT.

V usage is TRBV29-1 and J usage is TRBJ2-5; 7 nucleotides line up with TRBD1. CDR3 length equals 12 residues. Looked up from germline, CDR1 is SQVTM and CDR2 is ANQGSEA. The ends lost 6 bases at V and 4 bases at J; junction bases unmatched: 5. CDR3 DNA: TGCAGCGTGAGGACAGGTCCAGAGACCCAGTACTTC. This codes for CSVRTGPETQYF.

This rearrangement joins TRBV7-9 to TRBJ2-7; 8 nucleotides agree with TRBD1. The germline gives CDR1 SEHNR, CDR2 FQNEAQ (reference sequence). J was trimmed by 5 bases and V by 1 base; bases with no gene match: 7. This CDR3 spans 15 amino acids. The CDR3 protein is CASSLDWTGTHEQYF. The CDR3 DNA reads TGTGCCAGCAGCTTAGACTGGACAGGGACGCACGAGCAGTACTTC. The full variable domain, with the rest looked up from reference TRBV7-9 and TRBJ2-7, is DTGVSQNPRHKITKRGQNVTFRCDPISEHNRLYWYRQTLGQGPEFLTYFQNEAQLEKSRLLSDRFSAERPKGSFSTLEIQRTEQGDSAMYLCASSLDWTGTHEQYFGPGTRLTVT.

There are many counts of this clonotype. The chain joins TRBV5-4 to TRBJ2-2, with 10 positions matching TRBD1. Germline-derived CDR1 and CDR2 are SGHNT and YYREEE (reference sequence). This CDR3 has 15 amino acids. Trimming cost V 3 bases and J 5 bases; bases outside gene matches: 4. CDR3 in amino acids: CASSSGTGATGELFF. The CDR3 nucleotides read TGTGCCAGCAGCTCAGGGACAGGGGCAACCGGGGAGCTGTTTTTT. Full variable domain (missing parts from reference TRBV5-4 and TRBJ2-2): ETGVTQSPTHLIKTRGQQVTLRCSSQSGHNTVSWYQQALGQGPQFIFQYYREEENGRGNFPPRFSGLQFPNYSSELNVNALELDDSALYLCASSSGTGATGELFFGEGSRLTVL.

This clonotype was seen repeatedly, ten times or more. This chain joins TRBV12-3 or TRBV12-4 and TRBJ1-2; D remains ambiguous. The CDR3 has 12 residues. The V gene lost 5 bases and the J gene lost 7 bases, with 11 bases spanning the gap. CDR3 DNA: TGTGCCAGCAGTCCTCCGGTGGGTGGCTACACCTTC. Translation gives CASSPPVGGYTF.

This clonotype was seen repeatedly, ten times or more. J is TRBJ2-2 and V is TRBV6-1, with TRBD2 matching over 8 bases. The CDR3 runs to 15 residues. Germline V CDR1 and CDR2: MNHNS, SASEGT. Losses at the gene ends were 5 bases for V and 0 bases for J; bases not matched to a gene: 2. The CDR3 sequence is CASSPTSANTGELFF. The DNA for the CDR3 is TGTGCCAGCAGTCCGACTAGCGCGAACACCGGGGAGCTGTTTTTT.

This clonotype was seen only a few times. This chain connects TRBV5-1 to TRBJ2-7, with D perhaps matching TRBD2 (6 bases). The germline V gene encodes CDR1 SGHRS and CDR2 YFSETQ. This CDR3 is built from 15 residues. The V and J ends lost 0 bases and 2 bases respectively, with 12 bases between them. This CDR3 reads CASSLGDFSAYEQYF. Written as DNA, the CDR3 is TGCGCCAGCAGCTTGGGGGACTTTTCTGCCTACGAGCAGTACTTC.

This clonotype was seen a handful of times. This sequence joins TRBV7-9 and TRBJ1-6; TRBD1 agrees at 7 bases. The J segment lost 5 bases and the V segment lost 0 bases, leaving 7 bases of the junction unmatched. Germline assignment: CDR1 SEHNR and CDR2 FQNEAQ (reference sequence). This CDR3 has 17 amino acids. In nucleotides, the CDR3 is TGTGCCAGCAGCTTAGCAGGGGGCTTGAATGATAATTCACCCCTCCACTTT. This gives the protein CASSLAGGLNDNSPLHF.

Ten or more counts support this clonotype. CDR3 residues: CSVGAGDTQYF. In nucleotides, the CDR3 is TGCAGCGTTGGAGCTGGAGATACGCAGTATTTT. This chain links TRBV29-1 with TRBJ2-3; D gene ambiguous. V lost 4 bases and J 5 bases, leaving 7 bases between the germline ends. The CDR3 spans 11 residues. Germline V gene lookup returns CDR1 SQVTM and CDR2 ANQGSEA.

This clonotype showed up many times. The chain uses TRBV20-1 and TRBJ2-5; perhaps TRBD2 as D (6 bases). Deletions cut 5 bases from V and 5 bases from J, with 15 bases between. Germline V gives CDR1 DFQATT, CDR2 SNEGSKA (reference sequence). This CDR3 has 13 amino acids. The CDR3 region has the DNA TGCAGTGCTTCTCCCGCGGGAAGCGAGACCCAGTACTTC. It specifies CSASPAGSETQYF.

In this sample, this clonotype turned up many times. The DNA for the CDR3 is TGTGCCAGCAGTGGGCGGAATTCACCCCTCCACTTT. Protein sequence: CASSGRNSPLHF. The chain links TRBV12-3 or TRBV12-4 to TRBJ1-6; no reliable D call. This CDR3 contains 12 residues. V was pared by 5 bases and J by 7 bases, with 6 bases between.

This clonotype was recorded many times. The chain's CDR3 is CASSSTASSFYNEQFF. The DNA of the CDR3 is TGTGCCAGCAGCTCCACGGCCAGTTCTTTCTACAATGAGCAGTTCTTC. V gene TRBV7-9 combines with J gene TRBJ2-1; D not resolved. Germline lookup yields CDR1 SEHNR and CDR2 FQNEAQ (reference sequence). V lost 4 bases to trimming and J lost 3 bases, with 16 bases between them. The CDR3 is 16 residues long.

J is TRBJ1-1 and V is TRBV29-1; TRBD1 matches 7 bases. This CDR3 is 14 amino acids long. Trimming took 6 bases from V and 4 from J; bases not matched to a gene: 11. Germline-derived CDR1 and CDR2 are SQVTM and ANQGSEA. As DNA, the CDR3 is TGCAGCGTCACCAGGGGGGGAGGGATCACTGAAGCTTTCTTT. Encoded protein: CSVTRGGGITEAFF. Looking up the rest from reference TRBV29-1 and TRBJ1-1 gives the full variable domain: SAVISQKPSRDICQRGTSLTIQCQVDSQVTMMFWYRQQPGQSLTLIATANQGSEATYESGFVIDKFPISRPNLTFSTLTVSNMSPEDSSIYLCSVTRGGGITEAFFGQGTRLTVV.